Listed below are T cell receptor beta chains from one sample, sequenced in a study of blood T cell repertoires in COVID-19. Sequencing was performed with immunoSEQ multiplex PCR; in TCRdb, only in-frame clones are kept and a portion is missing. This sample has tens of thousands of clones, with approximately 82% found just once. The specimen sequenced was peripheral blood. These receptors all stem from a man aged 60 to 75 with acute or convalescent COVID-19. The CDR3 runs from the conserved cysteine through the conserved F or W. A D gene is named only where the DNA matches it firmly. A row's size may be missing; if present it is once, few, many or a size class.

>TRBV19|TRBD2|TRBJ2-3|.
TGTGCCAGCACTAGTAGCGGGAGGAGCACAGATACGCAGTATTTT
CASTSSGRSTDTQYF
>TRBV2|.|TRBJ1-1|.
TGTGCCAGCAGTGTCACCCCAGGGTTCACCAACACTGAAGCTTTCTTT
CASSVTPGFTNTEAFF
>TRBV2|TRBD1|TRBJ1-4|.
TGTGCCAGCCGACCCCCCCGGGACAGGGGTAATGAAAAACTGTTTTTT
CASRPPRDRGNEKLFF
>TRBV12-2|.|TRBJ1-5|.
TGTGCAAGTCGCCCCCAACCGGACAATAGCAATCAGCCCCAGCATTTT
CASRPQPDNSNQPQHF
>TRBV5-1|.|TRBJ2-3|.
TGCGCCAGCAGCTTAGGGGCGGGGGCCGAGGGAGATACGCAGTATTTT
CASSLGAGAEGDTQYF
>TRBV28|.|TRBJ1-1|.
TGTGCCAGCAGTGCCGCAGGTGGTACTGAAGCTTTCTTT
CASSAAGGTEAFF
>TRBV14|.|TRBJ1-1|.
TGTGCCAGCAGCCACTACAGGGACCTGAGGACTGAAGCTTTCTTT
CASSHYRDLRTEAFF
>TRBV18|TRBD1|TRBJ1-2|.
TGTGCCAGCTCACCTACAGGGGGCGGACGGGATGGCTACACCTTC
CASSPTGGGRDGYTF
>TRBV5-6|TRBD1|TRBJ2-4|.
TGTGCCAGCAGGAGGGGGCCTTTAGTTGCCAAAAACATTCAGTACTTC
CASRRGPLVAKNIQYF
>TRBV7-9|TRBD2|TRBJ2-1|few
TGTGCCAGCAGCTTAGTAGCGGGGGGGCGAGATGAGCAGTTCTTC
CASSLVAGGRDEQFF
>TRBV15|.|TRBJ2-7|once
TGTGCCACCAGCATTGACAGGAACTACGAGCAGTACTTC
CATSIDRNYEQYF
>TRBV7-3|.|TRBJ1-2|.
TGTGCCAGCAGCTTAGGATATTCCCAACTATTTGGCTACACCTTC
CASSLGYSQLFGYTF
>TRBV6-5|TRBD1|TRBJ1-3|few
TGTGCCAGCAGCCCGACAGGGGGCGCGGACACCATATATTTT
CASSPTGGADTIYF
>TRBV7-6|.|TRBJ1-6|.
TGTGCCAGCAGCTTACAGGGAAATTCACCCCTCCACTTT
CASSLQGNSPLHF
>TRBV15|.|TRBJ1-1|.
TGTGCCACCAGCAGAGATTTAGAGGACACTGAAGCTTTCTTT
CATSRDLEDTEAFF
>TRBV29-1|.|TRBJ1-2|.
TGCAGCGTTGTGAGGGTCTCCGACACCTATGGCTACACCTTC
CSVVRVSDTYGYTF
>TRBV5-1|TRBD1|TRBJ2-5|.
TGCGCCAGTTCGACAGGGGGCGGGGAGACCCAGTACTTC
CASSTGGGETQYF
>TRBV5-1|.|TRBJ2-7|once
TGCGCCAGCAGCCCCGGGTCCGCTCGGGAGCAGTACTTC
CASSPGSAREQYF
>TRBV6-5|.|TRBJ1-5|.
TGTGCCAGCACTCGAGGAGAGGTGGGGCCTCAGCCCCAGCATTTT
CASTRGEVGPQPQHF
>TRBV2|.|TRBJ1-4|.
TGTTCAAGCGGGGGAGAAAAACTGTTTTTT
CSSGGEKLFF
>TRBV6-2/TRBV6-3|.|TRBJ2-5|.
TGTGCCAGCAGCCGAGGACAGCAAGAGACCCAGTACTTC
CASSRGQQETQYF
>TRBV5-1|TRBD2|TRBJ2-2|.
TGCGCCAGCAGCTTGCGATCTAGCGGGGGCACCGGGGAGCTGTTTTTT
CASSLRSSGGTGELFF
>TRBV6-6|.|TRBJ2-4|once
TGTGCCAGCAGTTACGAAGGGAGCGGCAAAAACATTCAGTACTTC
CASSYEGSGKNIQYF
>TRBV19|.|TRBJ1-2|once
TGTGCCAGTAGTATTCGGACACCTGTATATGGCTACACCTTC
CASSIRTPVYGYTF
>TRBV4-1|.|TRBJ2-7|.
TGCGCCAGCAGCCAAGATCGGGGCGAGCAGTACTTC
CASSQDRGEQYF
>TRBV12-5|TRBD1|TRBJ2-3|.
TGTGCTAGTGGTCCCCAGGGGGCAAATACGCAGTATTTT
CASGPQGANTQYF
>TRBV2|TRBD1|TRBJ1-1|.
TGTGCCAGCAGGGGACAGGGGTTGGACACTGAAGCTTTCTTT
CASRGQGLDTEAFF
>TRBV27|TRBD1|TRBJ2-7|medium-sized
TGTGCCAGCAGTTTGCAAGGGACAGGGAGCTCCTACGAGCAGTACTTC
CASSLQGTGSSYEQYF
>TRBV7-2|.|TRBJ2-3|.
TGTGCCAGCAGCTCGGGACTCGTTACAGATACGCAGTATTTT
CASSSGLVTDTQYF
>TRBV2|.|TRBJ1-1|.
TGTGCCAGCAGTGACGTTATCCCTAACACTGAAGCTTTCTTT
CASSDVIPNTEAFF
>TRBV6-5|.|TRBJ1-2|.
TGTGCCAGCAGTTCAGGGTATGGCTACACCTTC
CASSSGYGYTF
>TRBV11-2|.|TRBJ2-5|.
TGTGCCAGCAGCTTAGACAGGGTAGGAGAGACCCAGTACTTC
CASSLDRVGETQYF